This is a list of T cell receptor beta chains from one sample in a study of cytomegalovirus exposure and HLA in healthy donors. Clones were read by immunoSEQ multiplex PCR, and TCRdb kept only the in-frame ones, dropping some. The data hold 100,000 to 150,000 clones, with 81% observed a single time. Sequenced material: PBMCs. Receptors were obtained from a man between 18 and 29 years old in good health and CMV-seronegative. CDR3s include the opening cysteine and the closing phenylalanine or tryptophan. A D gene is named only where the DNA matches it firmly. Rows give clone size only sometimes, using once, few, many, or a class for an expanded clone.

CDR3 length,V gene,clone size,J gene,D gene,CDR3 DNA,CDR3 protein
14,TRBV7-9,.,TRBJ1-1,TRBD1,TGTGCCAGCAGACCGGGACAGGGGAACACTGAAGCTTTCTTT,CASRPGQGNTEAFF
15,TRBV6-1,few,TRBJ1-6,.,TGTGCCAGCAGTGAAGGGGCAGGGATATCATCACCCCTCCACTTT,CASSEGAGISSPLHF
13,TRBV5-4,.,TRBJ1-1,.,TGTGCCAGCAGCTTGGTGGGACATCAAGAAGCTTTCTTT,CASSLVGHQEAFF
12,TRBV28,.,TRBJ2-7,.,TGTGCCAGCAGTCTGAATCCGGGACACCTTGTCTTC,CASSLNPGHLVF
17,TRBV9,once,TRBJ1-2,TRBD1,TGTGCCAGCAGCGTACAGGAATTCCCGGGGACAGGGAATGGCTACACCTTC,CASSVQEFPGTGNGYTF
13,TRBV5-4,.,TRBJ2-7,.,TGTGCCAGCAGCATCGGTGTCTCCTACGAGCAGTACTTC,CASSIGVSYEQYF
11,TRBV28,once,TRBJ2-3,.,TGTGCCAGCAGCTTCACAGATACGCAGTATTTT,CASSFTDTQYF
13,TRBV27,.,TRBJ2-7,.,TGTGCCAGCAGCCCCCGACTTCTATACGAGCAGTACTTC,CASSPRLLYEQYF
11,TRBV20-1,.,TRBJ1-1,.,TGCAGTGCTAGGAGTCTTTCTGAAGCTTTCTTT,CSARSLSEAFF
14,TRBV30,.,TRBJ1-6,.,TGTGCCTGGACTGGCTTGTCCTATAATTCACCCCTCCACTTT,CAWTGLSYNSPLHF
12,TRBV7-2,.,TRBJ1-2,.,TGTGCCAGCAGCCCGGTGGCGGAGGGCTACACCTTC,CASSPVAEGYTF
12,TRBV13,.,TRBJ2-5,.,TGTGCCAGCAGCCCGTACCAAGAGACCCAGTACTTC,CASSPYQETQYF
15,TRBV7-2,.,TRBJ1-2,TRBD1,TGTGCCAGCAGCCTTCGGACAGGGGATAACTATGGCTACACCTTC,CASSLRTGDNYGYTF
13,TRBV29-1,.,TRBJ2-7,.,TGCAGCACCTCGGCGGGACTTTCGGGAGAGCAGTACTTC,CSTSAGLSGEQYF
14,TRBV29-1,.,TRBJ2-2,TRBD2,TGCAGCGCTACTAGCGGGGCGAACACCGGGGAGCTGTTTTTT,CSATSGANTGELFF
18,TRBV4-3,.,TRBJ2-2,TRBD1,TGCGCCAGCAGCCGAACGGCCGGGACAGGGGCGAACACCGGGGAGCTGTTTTTT,CASSRTAGTGANTGELFF
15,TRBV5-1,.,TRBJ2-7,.,TGCGCCAGCAGCTTGGCGGCGGTTAGCTCCTACGAGCAGTACTTC,CASSLAAVSSYEQYF
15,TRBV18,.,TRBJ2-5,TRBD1,TGTGCCAGCTCACCACGGGACAGGGGAGGAGAGACCCAGTACTTC,CASSPRDRGGETQYF
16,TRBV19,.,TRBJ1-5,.,TGTGCCACCCGAACCGGGACCAGGGGTCCCAATCAGCCCCAGCATTTT,CATRTGTRGPNQPQHF
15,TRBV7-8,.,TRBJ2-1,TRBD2,TGTGCCAGCAGCTTAGGAAGGACTAGTTCCCCTGAGCAGTTCTTC,CASSLGRTSSPEQFF
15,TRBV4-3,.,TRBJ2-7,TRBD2,TGCGCCAGCAGCCAAGACCCTAGCGGGGGATACGAGCAGTACTTC,CASSQDPSGGYEQYF
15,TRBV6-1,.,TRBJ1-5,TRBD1,TGTGCCAGCAGTGTCCCAGGGGGCCGGGATCAGCCCCAGCATTTT,CASSVPGGRDQPQHF
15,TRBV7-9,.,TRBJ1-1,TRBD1,TGTGCCAGCAGCTTACCGACGGACAGGGGCACTGAAGCTTTCTTT,CASSLPTDRGTEAFF
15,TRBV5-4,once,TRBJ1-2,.,TGTGCCAGCAGCTTGGGTCCTGGGGAGAACTATGGCTACACCTTC,CASSLGPGENYGYTF
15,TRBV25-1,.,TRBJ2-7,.,TGTGCCAGCAGTGAATTGTTCAGGGACAATGGCGAGCAGTACTTC,CASSELFRDNGEQYF
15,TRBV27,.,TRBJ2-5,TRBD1,TGTGCCAGCAGTTTATGGGCAGGGGGCGCGAAGACCCAGTACTTC,CASSLWAGGAKTQYF
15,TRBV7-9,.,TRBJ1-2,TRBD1,TGTGCCAGCAGCTTAGGGGGACAGGGTAACTATGGCTACACCTTC,CASSLGGQGNYGYTF
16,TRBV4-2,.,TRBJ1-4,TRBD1,TGTGCCAGCAGCCAAGGGGCAGGGGGCGGGAATGAAAAACTGTTTTTT,CASSQGAGGGNEKLFF
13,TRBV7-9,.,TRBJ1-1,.,TGTGCCAGCAGCTTTTTTAACAAAGCTGAAGCTTTCTTT,CASSFFNKAEAFF
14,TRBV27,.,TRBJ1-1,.,TGTGCCAGCAGTTTAATGGCTCAGGCCACTGAAGCTTTCTTT,CASSLMAQATEAFF
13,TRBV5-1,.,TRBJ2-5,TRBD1,TGCGCCTCTACTTTAGCAGGGGGAGAGACCCAGTACTTC,CASTLAGGETQYF
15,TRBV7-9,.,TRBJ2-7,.,TGTGCCAGCAGCTTCCCCGGGACAAAGGTCCACGAGCAGTACTTC,CASSFPGTKVHEQYF
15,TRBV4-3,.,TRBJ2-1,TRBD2,TGCGCCTCGAATCCGGGACTAGCGCTTAACAATGAGCAGTTCTTC,CASNPGLALNNEQFF
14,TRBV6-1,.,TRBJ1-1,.,TGTGCCAGCAGTCCTAAGACTTTGAACACTGAAGCTTTCTTT,CASSPKTLNTEAFF
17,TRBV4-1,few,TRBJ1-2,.,TGCGCCAGCAGCCAAGATTTTACGGCGGGGCGGGATTATGGCTACACCTTC,CASSQDFTAGRDYGYTF
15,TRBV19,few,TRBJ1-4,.,TGTGCCAGTAGTACCCAGGGGTGGACTAATGAAAAACTGTTTTTT,CASSTQGWTNEKLFF
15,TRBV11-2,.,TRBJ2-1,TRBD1,TGTGCCAGCAGCTCCAACAGGGGGGCCTACAATGAGCAGTTCTTC,CASSSNRGAYNEQFF
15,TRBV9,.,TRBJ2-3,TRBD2,TGTGCCAGCAGCGTTGGAGGACTAGCGTTAGATACGCAGTATTTT,CASSVGGLALDTQYF
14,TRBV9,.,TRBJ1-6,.,TGTGCCAGCAGCGTAGTAGACAGGAATTCACCCCTCCACTTT,CASSVVDRNSPLHF
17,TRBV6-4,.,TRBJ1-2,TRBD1,TGTGCCAGCAGTGACTCGATTTGGGACAGGCCGATCTATGGCTACACCTTC,CASSDSIWDRPIYGYTF
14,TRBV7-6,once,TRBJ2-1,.,TGTGCCAGCAGCTTCCCTGGGGGGGCCAGGACGCAGTTCTTC,CASSFPGGARTQFF
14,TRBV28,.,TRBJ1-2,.,TGTGCCAGCAGCTCAGGACACCAAAACTATGGCTACACCTTC,CASSSGHQNYGYTF
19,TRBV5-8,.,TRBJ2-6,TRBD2,TGTGCCAGCAGCTTGATAAGGTTTAGCGGGGTATCTGGGGCCAACGTCCTGACTTTC,CASSLIRFSGVSGANVLTF
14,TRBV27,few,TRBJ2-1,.,TGTGCCAGCAGTTCACTTTCTAGGGGCTATGAGCAGTTCTTC,CASSSLSRGYEQFF
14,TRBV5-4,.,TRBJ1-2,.,TGTGCCAGCAGCCCGGGTAGGGGGGGATATGGCTACACCTTC,CASSPGRGGYGYTF
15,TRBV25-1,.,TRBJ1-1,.,TGTGCCAGCCGCCTTGGCTGGGGCGTGGGCACTGAAGCTTTCTTT,CASRLGWGVGTEAFF
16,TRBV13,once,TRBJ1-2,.,TGTGCCAGCAGCTCCACAGGTTGGAGCCCCAACTATGGCTACACCTTC,CASSSTGWSPNYGYTF
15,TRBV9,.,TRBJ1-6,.,TGTGCCAGCAGCGATGCCGGGGAGGGAGGTTCACCCCTCCACTTT,CASSDAGEGGSPLHF
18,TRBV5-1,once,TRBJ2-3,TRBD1,TGCGCCAGCAGCAAGGCGGGCCGGGAACAGGGGTGGTTAGATACGCAGTATTTT,CASSKAGREQGWLDTQYF
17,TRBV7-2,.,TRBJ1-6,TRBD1,TGTGCCAGCACCAGGGGGACAGGGTGGCAGTGGAGTTCACCCCTCCACTTT,CASTRGTGWQWSSPLHF
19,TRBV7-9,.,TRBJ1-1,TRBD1,TGTGCCAGCAGTCATTCCCCAGGACAGGGGAGCTCGTTGAACACTGAAGCTTTCTTT,CASSHSPGQGSSLNTEAFF
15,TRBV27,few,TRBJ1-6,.,TGTGCCAGCAGCCCTCCGACAGAGGATAATTCACCCCTCCACTTT,CASSPPTEDNSPLHF